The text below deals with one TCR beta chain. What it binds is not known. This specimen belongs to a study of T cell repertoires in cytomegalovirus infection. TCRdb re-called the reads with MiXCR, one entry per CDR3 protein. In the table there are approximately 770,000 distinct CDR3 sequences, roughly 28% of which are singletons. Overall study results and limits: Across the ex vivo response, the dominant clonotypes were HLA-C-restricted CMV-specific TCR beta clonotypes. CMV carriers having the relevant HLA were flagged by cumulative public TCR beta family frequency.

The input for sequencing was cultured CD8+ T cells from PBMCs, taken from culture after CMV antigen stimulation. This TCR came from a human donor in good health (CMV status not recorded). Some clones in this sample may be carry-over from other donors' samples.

The CDR3 nucleotides read TGCGCCAGCAGCCAAGATTGGGTCCGGACTAGCGGGAGCACAGATACGCAGTATTTT. Its protein is CASSQDWVRTSGSTDTQYF. The chain couples TRBV4-3 to TRBJ2-3; 11 positions agree with TRBD2. The germline gives CDR1 LGHNA, CDR2 YSLEER. J gave up 0 bases and V 0 bases, and 8 bases lay outside the gene matches. The CDR3 is made up of 19 amino acids.